This entry concerns a single T cell receptor beta chain. In the study's own analysis: Reference gene primer amplification gave estimated nucleated cell counts. The data were produced by immunoSEQ multiplex PCR, yet TCRdb's version contains in-frame clones alone and is incomplete. D and trimming come from the DNA, and the V and J calls and clone size come from that table. Altogether about 180,000 clones are present, 85% to 90% being singletons, with the ten largest covering around 21%. These data are taken from a study of blood T cell repertoires in COVID-19. Study background: Some COVID-19 samples were acute and others convalescent; all came from the United States, Italy and Spain. PBMCs, B-cell-depleted T cells, or T cells provided the cDNA or gDNA that made up the material.

Germline V lookup: CDR1 SGHTA, CDR2 FQGNSA. There are 15 residues in the CDR3. V lost 3 bases to trimming and J lost 5 bases, with 16 bases between them. Sequencing input: peripheral blood. The chain combines TRBV7-2 with TRBJ2-5, with D perhaps matching TRBD1 (6 bases). This clonotype was sampled from a man between 65 and 79 years old with active or convalescent COVID-19. The CDR3 DNA sequence: TGTGCCAGCAGCTTTTCCGTGGGGGCATGGGAGACCCAGTACTTC. Translation: CASSFSVGAWETQYF.